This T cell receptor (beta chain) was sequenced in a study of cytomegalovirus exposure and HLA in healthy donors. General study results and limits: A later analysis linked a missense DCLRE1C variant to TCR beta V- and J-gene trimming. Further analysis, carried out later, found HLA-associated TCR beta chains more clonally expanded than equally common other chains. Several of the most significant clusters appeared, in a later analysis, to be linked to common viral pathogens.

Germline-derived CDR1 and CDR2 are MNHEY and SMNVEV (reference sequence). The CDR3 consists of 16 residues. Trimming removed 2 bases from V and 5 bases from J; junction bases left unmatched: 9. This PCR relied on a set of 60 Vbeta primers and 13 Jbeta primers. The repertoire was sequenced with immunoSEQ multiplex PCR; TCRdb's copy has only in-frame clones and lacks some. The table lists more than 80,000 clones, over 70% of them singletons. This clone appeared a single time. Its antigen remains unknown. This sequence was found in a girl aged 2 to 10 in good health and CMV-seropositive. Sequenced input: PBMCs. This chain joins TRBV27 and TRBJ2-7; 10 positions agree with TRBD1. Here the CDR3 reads CASSLVLGDRGDEQYF. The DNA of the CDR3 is TGTGCCAGCAGTTTAGTTTTAGGGGACAGGGGAGACGAGCAGTACTTC.